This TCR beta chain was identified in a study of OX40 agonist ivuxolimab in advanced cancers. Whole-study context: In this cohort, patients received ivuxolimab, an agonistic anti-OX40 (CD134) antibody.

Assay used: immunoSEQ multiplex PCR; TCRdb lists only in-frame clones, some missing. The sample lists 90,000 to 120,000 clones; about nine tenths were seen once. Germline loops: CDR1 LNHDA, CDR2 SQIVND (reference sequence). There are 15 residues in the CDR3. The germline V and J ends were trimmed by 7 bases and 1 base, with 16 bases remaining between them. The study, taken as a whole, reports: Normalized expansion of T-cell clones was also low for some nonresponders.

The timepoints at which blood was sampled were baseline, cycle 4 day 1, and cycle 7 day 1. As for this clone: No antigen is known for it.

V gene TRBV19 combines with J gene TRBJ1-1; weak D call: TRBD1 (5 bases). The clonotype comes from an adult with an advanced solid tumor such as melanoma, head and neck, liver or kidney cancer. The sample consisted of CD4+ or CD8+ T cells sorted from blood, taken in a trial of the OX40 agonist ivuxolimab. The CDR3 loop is CASNPGGFPNTEAFF. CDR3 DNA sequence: TGTGCCAGTAATCCCGGGGGGTTCCCGAACACTGAAGCTTTCTTT.